This T cell receptor beta chain comes out of a study of cytomegalovirus exposure and HLA in healthy donors. Study-wide points: When analyzed later, a missense DCLRE1C variant was found to be linked to TCR beta V- and J-gene trimming. A later analysis appeared to link common viral pathogens to several of the most significant clusters. Upon later analysis, HLA-associated TCR beta chains proved more clonally expanded than other, equally common chains.

In its sample, this clone was seen once. Its cognate antigen is unknown. With 60 Vbeta and 13 Jbeta primers, the PCR was carried out. Libraries were prepared by immunoSEQ multiplex PCR; TCRdb keeps only in-frame clonotypes and omits some of them. The sample records over 50,000 clones, around 75% being singletons. Germline CDR1 and CDR2: LNHDA and SQIVND (reference sequence). Trimming cost V 6 bases and J 0 bases, with 15 bases left between them. This CDR3 contains 15 residues. The receptor was derived from a middle-aged man in good health and CMV-seropositive. This sequence joins TRBV19 and TRBJ2-7, with D perhaps TRBD2 (5 bases). The specimen sequenced was PBMCs. CDR3 residues: CASSPVEGTSYEQYF. The CDR3 nucleotides are TGTGCCAGTAGCCCCGTCGAGGGCACCTCCTACGAGCAGTACTTC.